Given below is one T cell receptor (beta chain) in context. This record belongs to a study of blood T cell repertoires in COVID-19. Data came from immunoSEQ multiplex PCR; TCRdb stores just in-frame clones and leaves some out. Counted here are tens of thousands of clones, around 89% occurring once; the ten biggest clones make up 3.5% to 5%. V was clipped by 0 bases and J by 1 base, with 6 bases between them. The CDR3 is 14 residues long. CDR1 LNHDA and CDR2 SQIVND come from the germline V gene (reference sequence). The clonotype originates from a woman of 80 years or more with active or convalescent COVID-19. Material for sequencing was peripheral blood. The genes are TRBV19 and TRBJ1-1; unclear D gene. CDR3 DNA: TGTGCCAGTAGTATAGACGGGGAGAACACTGAAGCTTTCTTT. It encodes CASSIDGENTEAFF.